The rows below give T cell receptor beta chains drawn from one sample of a study of regulatory T cells in long-lasting Graves disease. A single record per CDR3 protein comes from TCRdb applying MiXCR to the multiplex PCR reads. The sample lists 350,000 to 450,000 distinct CDR3 sequences; roughly 23% were seen once. The source was peripheral blood mononuclear cells (PBMCs), collected when the disease was refractory, from a patient treated with antithyroid drugs. The source is a woman aged 40 to 50 with Graves disease. The CDR3 runs from the conserved cysteine through the conserved F or W. D genes are given only for firm matches.

V gene: TRBV6-5; J gene: TRBJ1-3; D gene: TRBD1; CDR3 protein: CASSYGTDSGNTIYF
V gene: TRBV7-2; J gene: TRBJ1-1; D gene: -; CDR3 protein: CASSLHRVDTEAFF
V gene: TRBV5-1; J gene: TRBJ1-2; D gene: TRBD1; CDR3 protein: CASRRDSSAPTYGYTF
V gene: TRBV2; J gene: TRBJ1-6; D gene: -; CDR3 protein: CASSEGAPLHF
V gene: TRBV5-1; J gene: TRBJ1-4; D gene: -; CDR3 protein: CASSLTGSPEKLFF
V gene: TRBV7-2; J gene: TRBJ1-5; D gene: TRBD1; CDR3 protein: CASSSTGGWQPQHF
V gene: TRBV2; J gene: TRBJ1-5; D gene: TRBD1; CDR3 protein: CASGTGVVQPQHF
V gene: TRBV28; J gene: TRBJ1-1; D gene: -; CDR3 protein: CASTIMAFFPNTEAFF
V gene: TRBV5-1; J gene: TRBJ1-1; D gene: -; CDR3 protein: CASSFTGDEAFF
V gene: TRBV14; J gene: TRBJ1-1; D gene: TRBD1; CDR3 protein: CASSWTGRGAFF